Each of the 5 T cell receptor beta chains below was sequenced from the same sample in a study of beta chain features in type 1 diabetes. Expressed TCRB transcripts got sequenced, as all isolated RNA was reverse transcribed. Produced via immunoSEQ multiplex PCR; TCRdb's table is partial and in-frame only. The table lists around 300,000 clones, roughly 8% of them singletons. The sample taken for sequencing was central memory CD4+ T cells from blood. The receptors shown here come from a woman under 30 in good health.

This clone was seen a handful of times. The J gene is TRBJ2-3, the V gene TRBV11-2, with TRBD2 identical over 8 bases. Per germline, CDR1 SGHAT and CDR2 FQNNGV. The CDR3 has 13 amino acids. V trimming: 7 bases; J trimming: 1 base; junction bases outside the gene matches: 1. The CDR3, as DNA: TGTGCCAGCAAAGCGGGGGGCACAGATACGCAGTATTTT. Translating gives CASKAGGTDTQYF.

This clone was detected a few times. A read error may account for a junction end that differs from germline. J is TRBJ2-7 and V is TRBV6-6, with 8 positions matching TRBD1. The CDR3 extends over 14 amino acids. Germline V lookup: CDR1 MNHNY, CDR2 SVGAGI (reference sequence). The CDR3: CASSYLDRVGEQYF. CDR3 coding DNA: TGTGCCAGCAGCTACTTGGACAGGGTAGGCGAGCAGTACTTC.

The chain uses TRBV7-9 and TRBJ2-5; D not resolved. V shed 0 bases and J shed 5 bases, with 7 bases lying between them. This CDR3 has 13 residues. Germline-derived CDR1 and CDR2 are SEHNR and FQNEAQ (reference sequence). CDR3 coding DNA: TGTGCCAGCAGCTTAGCGGGGATCGAGACCCAGTACTTC. Protein sequence: CASSLAGIETQYF.

V gene TRBV25-1 combines with J gene TRBJ1-3, with D uncertain. This CDR3 is built from 14 residues. The germline gives CDR1 MGHDK, CDR2 SYGVNS. The germline V and J ends were trimmed by 5 bases and 2 bases, with 10 bases remaining between them. CDR3 residues: CASSPRLAGNTIYF. The DNA for the CDR3 is TGTGCCAGCAGTCCGAGGTTAGCTGGAAACACCATATATTTT.

This clone was seen more than once but under ten times. The J gene is TRBJ2-1, the V gene TRBV5-4, with 14 bases aligning to TRBD2. V lost 6 bases to trimming and J lost 3 bases; unmatched junction nucleotides: 8. Per the germline V gene, CDR1 is SGHNT and CDR2 is YYREEE (reference sequence). The CDR3 has 17 residues. The DNA for the CDR3 is TGTGCCAGCACCGGGACTAGCGGGAGAGGGAGCTACAATGAGCAGTTCTTC. Protein product: CASTGTSGRGSYNEQFF.